These 32 T cell receptor beta chains were sequenced from one sample in a study of response to subunit inactivated influenza vaccine. TCRdb re-called the RT-PCR reads through MiXCR, storing one row per CDR3 protein. Of more than 600,000 distinct CDR3 sequences listed, under 20% are singletons. Sequencing was performed on PBMCs from blood, taken more than 4 days after vaccination. The receptors derive from a man in his fifties who received an inactivated influenza vaccine.

The gene calls are TRBV2 and TRBJ2-5; tentative D call: TRBD1 (6 bases). Trimming stripped 3 bases from V and 5 bases from J, with 10 bases between. The CDR3 consists of 13 residues. Germline V gene data show CDR1 as SNHLY and CDR2 as FYNNEI. CDR3 nucleotide sequence: TGTGCCAGCAGTGATTGGGACACGGAGACCCAGTACTTC. It codes for CASSDWDTETQYF.

This clonotype was observed a handful of times. V usage is TRBV28 and J usage is TRBJ2-1; D is unclear. Germline-derived CDR1 and CDR2 are MDHEN and SYDVKM. The CDR3 spans 11 residues. Trimming removed 6 bases from V and 8 bases from J, with 8 bases in between. The CDR3 coding sequence is TGTGCCAGCAGGAACTTTGATGAGCAGTTCTTC. Translation: CASRNFDEQFF. Together with reference TRBV28 and TRBJ2-1, the CDR3 gives the full variable domain: DVKVTQSSRYLVKRTGEKVFLECVQDMDHENMFWYRQDPGLGLRLIYFSYDVKMKEKGDIPEGYSVSREKKERFSLILESASTNQTSMYLCASRNFDEQFFGPGTRLTVL.

This clonotype was seen a few times. The chain couples TRBV12-3 or TRBV12-4 to TRBJ1-2; 7 bases match TRBD1. This CDR3 contains 14 residues. V trimming: 6 bases; J trimming: 3 bases; junction bases outside the gene matches: 7. CDR3 residues: CASRGSGGYYGYTF. In nucleotides, the CDR3 is TGTGCCAGCAGAGGATCAGGGGGTTACTATGGCTACACCTTC.

The chain carries TRBV10-3 and TRBJ2-3, with 10 positions matching TRBD2. V gave up 2 bases and J gave up 3 bases; unmatched junction bases: 5. CDR1 and CDR2 from the germline V gene are ENHRY and SYGVKD. The CDR3 runs 16 residues. CDR3 loop: CAISEGTSVGTDTQYF. The CDR3 coding sequence is TGTGCCATCAGTGAGGGGACTAGCGTGGGGACAGATACGCAGTATTTT.

V usage is TRBV16 and J usage is TRBJ1-4; D remains unclear. Germline values: CDR1 KGHSY, CDR2 FQNENV. CDR3 size: 13 residues. V lost 3 bases, J lost 3 bases, and 5 bases lay in between. The CDR3 loop is CASSHRSNEKLFF. CDR3 nucleotides: TGTGCCAGCAGCCACCGGTCTAATGAAAAACTGTTTTTT.

The chain couples TRBV11-2 to TRBJ2-7; 9 nucleotides agree with TRBD1. The CDR3 is 16 amino acids. Losses at the gene ends were 1 base for V and 2 bases for J; bases not matched to a gene: 6. CDR1 is SGHAT, CDR2 FQNNGV, per germline. The CDR3 nucleotides are TGTGCCAGCAGCTTAGTTCCAGGACAGGGGCCCTACGAGCAGTACTTC. This gives the protein CASSLVPGQGPYEQYF.

V usage is TRBV12-3 or TRBV12-4 and J usage is TRBJ1-1, with D tentatively TRBD1 (6 bases). CDR3 length: 14 amino acids. The V and J ends lost 6 bases and 5 bases respectively, with 16 bases between them. The CDR3 region is CASRVQGRETEAFF. CDR3 in DNA: TGTGCCAGCAGGGTACAGGGCAGGGAAACTGAAGCTTTCTTT.

The chain recombines TRBV12-3 or TRBV12-4 with TRBJ2-1; D unclear. V shed 5 bases and J shed 6 bases, with 17 bases lying between them. This CDR3 comprises 15 residues. The CDR3 here is CASSPPRAEPNEQFF. CDR3 in DNA: TGTGCCAGCAGTCCCCCCCGGGCCGAACCCAATGAGCAGTTCTTC.

This clonotype turned up a few times. The rearrangement joins TRBV20-1 to TRBJ2-7; 7 nucleotides agree with TRBD1. Germline V lookup: CDR1 DFQATT, CDR2 SNEGSKA (reference sequence). The length of the CDR3 is 14 residues. The junction had 12 bases not matched to a gene; V was cut back by 6 bases and J by 4 bases. CDR3 protein: CSANRGISIYEQYF. The CDR3 nucleotides read TGCAGTGCGAACAGGGGTATCTCAATTTACGAGCAGTACTTC.

This clonotype was seen a handful of times. The germline gene is not matched at one end of the junction; a read error may be the cause. V and J are TRBV3-1 and TRBJ2-4; D unresolved. The CDR3 contains 9 residues. The germline V gene has CDR1 LGHDT and CDR2 YNNKEL (reference sequence). DNA for the CDR3: TGTGCCAGCAGCCCTCTCCTGTGCTTC. Its translation is CASSPLLCF.

The genes are TRBV20-1 and TRBJ1-6, with D tentatively TRBD1 (6 bases). Trimming left V 2 bases short and J 9 bases short, with 14 bases between. The CDR3 has 14 amino acids. Germline assignment: CDR1 DFQATT and CDR2 SNEGSKA (reference sequence). CDR3 amino acids: CSARMTGSASPLHF. CDR3 DNA: TGCAGTGCTAGAATGACAGGTTCAGCTTCACCCCTCCACTTT.

The chain uses TRBV20-1 and TRBJ2-5; TRBD2 agrees at 7 bases. V shed 4 bases, J shed 5 bases, and the junction held 7 bases outside the gene matches. Germline-derived CDR1 and CDR2 are DFQATT and SNEGSKA (reference sequence). The CDR3 extends over 13 amino acids. DNA for the CDR3: TGCAGTGCTAATCGCGGGAGTGGTGAGACCCAGTACTTC. Its protein is CSANRGSGETQYF.

This clonotype was seen only a few times. This chain links TRBV24-1 with TRBJ2-3; 8 bases line up with TRBD1. J was trimmed by 6 bases and V by 6 bases; bases with no gene match: 19. There are 18 residues in the CDR3. Germline CDR1 is KGHDR and CDR2 is SFDVKD. The CDR3 spells CATSSRGHCGLRSDTQYF. The CDR3 DNA sequence: TGTGCCACCAGTAGCAGGGGGCATTGTGGGTTAAGGTCGGATACGCAGTATTTT.

The genes are TRBV15 and TRBJ2-7; 7 bases line up with TRBD2. The germline V gene has CDR1 LNHNV and CDR2 YYDKDF (reference sequence). With V trimmed by 5 bases and J by 6 bases, 7 bases remained unmatched. This CDR3 has 13 residues. As DNA, the CDR3 is TGTGCCACCAGCGGCGGGAGTGGTTTCGAGCAGTACTTC. Its translation is CATSGGSGFEQYF.

This chain joins TRBV5-1 and TRBJ2-3; 9 bases map to TRBD2. CDR3 length: 16 residues. Germline CDR1 reads SGHRS; CDR2 reads YFSETQ. Germline trimming cut 5 bases from V and 1 base from J; bases unmatched to any gene: 8. This chain's CDR3 is CASSSLRTSGTDTQYF. The CDR3 DNA reads TGCGCCAGCAGTTCTCTTCGGACTAGCGGCACAGATACGCAGTATTTT.

The J gene is TRBJ1-1, the V gene TRBV20-1; no clear D gene. In germline, CDR1 is DFQATT, CDR2 SNEGSKA (reference sequence). Trimming left V 3 bases short and J 1 base short, with 12 bases between. This CDR3 spans 14 amino acids. The CDR3 loop is CSARVRGANTEAFF. The CDR3 bases are TGCAGTGCTAGGGTGAGAGGTGCGAACACTGAAGCTTTCTTT.

This clonotype was detected a few times. The chain is built from TRBV7-9 and TRBJ1-1, with D maybe TRBD1 (6 bases). V was clipped by 4 bases and J by 3 bases, with 12 bases between them. The length of the CDR3 is 14 residues. Germline CDR1 SEHNR, CDR2 FQNEAQ (reference sequence). CDR3 in amino acids: CASSSRGSYTEAFF. CDR3 sequence (DNA): TGTGCCAGCAGCTCCAGGGGATCGTACACTGAAGCTTTCTTT.

This clonotype has just a few counts. The DNA of the CDR3 is TGCAGCGTTGTAATCCGCGGAAACTACAATGAGCAGTTCTTC. As protein: CSVVIRGNYNEQFF. The chain employs TRBV29-1 and TRBJ2-1; no firm D call. The V end lost 4 bases, the J end lost 3 bases, and 13 bases lay between the germline ends. This CDR3 region has 14 residues. Germline CDR1 is SQVTM and CDR2 is ANQGSEA.

This clonotype occurred many times. This rearrangement joins TRBV20-1 to TRBJ2-1; 11 bases fit TRBD2. This CDR3 is 16 amino acids long. V shed 4 bases, J shed 7 bases, and the junction held 12 bases outside the gene matches. Germline values: CDR1 DFQATT, CDR2 SNEGSKA (reference sequence). This CDR3 reads CSATDLLAGAVNEQFF. In nucleotides, the CDR3 is TGCAGTGCTACTGACTTACTAGCGGGAGCGGTTAATGAGCAGTTCTTC.

There are a few counts of this clonotype. The CDR3 DNA reads as TGTGCCAGCAGCATCGCTCCGACCGGGGAGCTGTTTTTT. This codes for CASSIAPTGELFF. The chain has TRBV7-9 and TRBJ2-2; D not resolved. CDR3 length: 13 amino acids. V lost 5 bases, J lost 5 bases, and 9 bases lay in between. Germline V CDR1 and CDR2: SEHNR, FQNEAQ (reference sequence).

The chain uses TRBV15 and TRBJ1-6; no firm D call. This CDR3 is built from 15 residues. Trimming took 0 bases from V and 9 from J, leaving 12 bases between them. From germline, CDR1 is LNHNV and CDR2 YYDKDF (reference sequence). The CDR3 loop reads CATSRDKGSISPLHF. CDR3 nucleotide sequence: TGTGCCACCAGCAGAGATAAGGGTAGCATTTCACCCCTCCACTTT.

Only a few counts were recorded for this clonotype. The rearrangement joins TRBV6-2 or TRBV6-3 to TRBJ2-1, with 9 nucleotides matching TRBD1. After removal of 4 bases from V and 7 bases from J, the junction contained 17 bases not matched to a gene. This CDR3 spans 18 amino acids. The germline V gene encodes CDR1 MNHEY and CDR2 SVGEGT. The CDR3 is CASSSTPGTGLGLNEQFF. DNA of the CDR3: TGTGCCAGCAGTTCGACCCCCGGGACAGGGCTTGGTTTGAATGAGCAGTTCTTC.

This clonotype was counted at least ten times. The rearrangement links TRBV5-1 to TRBJ1-4; D not certain. V was clipped by 7 bases and J by 5 bases, with 12 bases between them. CDR1 and CDR2 from the germline V gene are SGHRS and YFSETQ. The CDR3 extends over 13 amino acids. CDR3 residues: CASRIDPNEKLFF. CDR3 nucleotide sequence: TGCGCCAGCCGAATAGACCCCAATGAAAAACTGTTTTTT.

This sequence joins TRBV4-1 and TRBJ1-2; 8 bases are a match to TRBD1. CDR3 length equals 15 residues. The trim removed 5 bases at V and 4 bases at J, leaving 9 bases unmatched. Germline V gives CDR1 MGHRA, CDR2 YSYEKL. CDR3 DNA sequence: TGCGCCAGCAGCTCCCAGGGGGCAAGGATCTATGGCTACACCTTC. As protein: CASSSQGARIYGYTF.

This clonotype was seen more than once but under ten times. The gene calls are TRBV6-2 or TRBV6-3 and TRBJ1-6; D possibly corresponds to TRBD1 (5 bases). This CDR3 is 14 amino acids long. CDR1 is MNHEY, CDR2 SVGEGT, per germline. V was trimmed by 7 bases and J by 3 bases, leaving 10 bases between them. The CDR3 loop reads CASTQTDYNSPLHF. In DNA, the CDR3 is TGTGCCAGCACCCAGACAGACTATAATTCACCCCTCCACTTT.

This sequence joins TRBV20-1 and TRBJ2-3; 8 bases match TRBD1. V gave up 0 bases and J gave up 3 bases; unmatched junction bases: 11. The germline V gene encodes CDR1 DFQATT and CDR2 SNEGSKA (reference sequence). The CDR3 extends over 17 amino acids. The CDR3, as DNA: TGCAGTGCTAGAGAGCCCCGGACAGGGTGGAAGACAGATACGCAGTATTTT. It translates to CSAREPRTGWKTDTQYF.

The rearrangement links TRBV13 to TRBJ2-1; TRBD2 matches 10 bases. CDR1 PRHDT and CDR2 FYEKMQ come from the germline V gene (reference sequence). V was pared by 6 bases and J by 7 bases, with 9 bases of the junction left unmatched. The CDR3 covers 15 residues. The CDR3 nucleotides read TGTGCCAGCAGTCAACTAGCGGGATTGATGAATGAGCAGTTCTTC. Protein: CASSQLAGLMNEQFF.

The chain carries TRBV7-2 and TRBJ2-3; D gene unclear. V was trimmed by 5 bases and J by 1 base, leaving 16 bases between them. Germline V lookup: CDR1 SGHTA, CDR2 FQGNSA. The CDR3 is 16 amino acids. The CDR3 nucleotides read TGTGCCAGCAGCCGAGGCCTAGGGTCTGGCACAGATACGCAGTATTTT. As protein: CASSRGLGSGTDTQYF.

This clonotype has only a few counts. The chain recombines TRBV20-1 with TRBJ2-7, with a possible D match to TRBD2 (5 bases). The CDR3 length is 16 residues. The germline gives CDR1 DFQATT, CDR2 SNEGSKA (reference sequence). Trimming took off 3 bases at V and 3 bases at J, with 21 bases between the two ends. CDR3 in amino acids: CSARNPTSVGSYEQYF. The CDR3 bases are TGCAGTGCTAGGAATCCCACATCCGTGGGGAGCTACGAGCAGTACTTC.

This clonotype was seen repeatedly, ten times or more. The chain uses TRBV29-1 and TRBJ2-1, with D hard to call. V was cut by 3 bases and J by 1 base, with 4 bases left in between. Per the germline V gene, CDR1 is SQVTM and CDR2 is ANQGSEA. There are 12 residues in the CDR3. The CDR3 region has the DNA TGCAGCGTTGACCTATCCTACAATGAGCAGTTCTTC. Its translation is CSVDLSYNEQFF.

V is TRBV20-1 and J is TRBJ2-3; D unresolved. The CDR3 runs to 10 residues. Germline loops: CDR1 DFQATT, CDR2 SNEGSKA (reference sequence). This CDR3 is CSAVADTQYF. CDR3 sequence (DNA): TGCAGCGCGGTAGCAGATACGCAGTATTTT.

CDR3 in amino acids: CSARVRREVEQYF. The CDR3 bases are TGCAGTGCTAGAGTGCGCAGGGAGGTCGAGCAGTACTTC. V is TRBV20-1 and J is TRBJ2-7; tentatively, D is TRBD2 (6 bases). Germline V gene sequence: CDR1 DFQATT, CDR2 SNEGSKA (reference sequence). Trimming removed 1 base from V and 6 bases from J, with 13 bases in between. The CDR3 loop spans 13 amino acids.